A selection of T cell receptor beta chains follows, all from one sample in a study of beta chain features in type 1 diabetes. Measured with immunoSEQ multiplex PCR; TCRdb has only the in-frame clones, and not every one. The sample has 900,000 or so clones, 17% seen once. The source material was naive CD4+ T cells from blood. The receptors here all came from a woman aged 18-35 years in good health. CDR3s include the opening cysteine and the closing phenylalanine or tryptophan. Clone size is given for some rows only: seen once, a few or many times, or a class if the clone is expanded.

CDR3 protein: CSAKTSGRPTDTQYF
clone size: .
V gene: TRBV29-1

CDR3 protein: CASSAGLAWGTGELFF
clone size: .
V gene: TRBV9

CDR3 protein: CASRSPVANTEAFF
clone size: .
V gene: TRBV4-1

CDR3 protein: CASGGTGAYEQYF
clone size: .
V gene: TRBV19

CDR3 protein: CASSPTNPSPGTQYF
clone size: .
V gene: TRBV18

CDR3 protein: CASSSGGLAVQETQYF
clone size: few
V gene: TRBV28

CDR3 protein: CAASSGANVLTF
clone size: few
V gene: TRBV10-3

CDR3 protein: CASSPRLLAGGNNEQFF
clone size: .
V gene: TRBV7-9

CDR3 protein: CASSFTGTGGPYEQYF
clone size: .
V gene: TRBV7-2

CDR3 protein: CASSHGTAKETQYF
clone size: .
V gene: TRBV28

CDR3 protein: CASSPTGQGKHEQYF
clone size: .
V gene: TRBV18

CDR3 protein: CASSLGDRENQPQHF
clone size: .
V gene: TRBV28

CDR3 protein: CASSLGGTGGRVEAFF
clone size: .
V gene: TRBV28

CDR3 protein: CASSAGFTDTQYF
clone size: few
V gene: TRBV19

CDR3 protein: CASSKGTSGSNEQFF
clone size: few
V gene: TRBV19

CDR3 protein: CASSEGYTEAFF
clone size: .
V gene: TRBV2

CDR3 protein: CASSLAASFGTQYF
clone size: .
V gene: TRBV7-9

CDR3 protein: CASSESGRSYEQYF
clone size: few
V gene: TRBV25-1

CDR3 protein: CASSASASGSDEQYF
clone size: .
V gene: TRBV9

CDR3 protein: CASSSQGWGYEKLFF
clone size: few
V gene: TRBV28

CDR3 protein: CASGLTGTSYNEQFF
clone size: few
V gene: TRBV12-5

CDR3 protein: CASSIPRDNEQFF
clone size: few
V gene: TRBV5-4

CDR3 protein: CASSPGQGYEKLFF
clone size: .
V gene: TRBV2

CDR3 protein: CASSLMAGSPYEQYF
clone size: few
V gene: TRBV5-4

CDR3 protein: CASSSAGTGAYEQYF
clone size: .
V gene: TRBV28

CDR3 protein: CASSLGQGVVYEQYF
clone size: few
V gene: TRBV7-2

CDR3 protein: CASSLVADTQYF
clone size: few
V gene: TRBV7-9

CDR3 protein: CASSFIGQGMDEQFF
clone size: .
V gene: TRBV11-2

CDR3 protein: CASSLRGTEQFF
clone size: few
V gene: TRBV11-3

CDR3 protein: CASSQPDRNEKLFF
clone size: .
V gene: TRBV4-3

CDR3 protein: CATRRDRVGFGSGELFF
clone size: few
V gene: TRBV19

CDR3 protein: CASSVSSGANVLTF
clone size: .
V gene: TRBV9

CDR3 protein: CASSQDRSVRNEQFF
clone size: .
V gene: TRBV4-2

CDR3 protein: CASSERAGGFFEQFF
clone size: .
V gene: TRBV2

CDR3 protein: CASSLPTSGRNEQYF
clone size: .
V gene: TRBV7-9

CDR3 protein: CASSLDGTETQYF
clone size: .
V gene: TRBV28

CDR3 protein: CASSTGTGEQPQHF
clone size: .
V gene: TRBV5-1

CDR3 protein: CASSPLPTGEQYF
clone size: .
V gene: TRBV18

CDR3 protein: CASSPHRVQGQLAKNIQYF
clone size: few
V gene: TRBV21-1

CDR3 protein: CASSPGGSGTQETQYF
clone size: few
V gene: TRBV5-1

CDR3 protein: CATSRLQGTPPYEQYF
clone size: few
V gene: TRBV15

CDR3 protein: CASRTSGANVLTF
clone size: few
V gene: TRBV2